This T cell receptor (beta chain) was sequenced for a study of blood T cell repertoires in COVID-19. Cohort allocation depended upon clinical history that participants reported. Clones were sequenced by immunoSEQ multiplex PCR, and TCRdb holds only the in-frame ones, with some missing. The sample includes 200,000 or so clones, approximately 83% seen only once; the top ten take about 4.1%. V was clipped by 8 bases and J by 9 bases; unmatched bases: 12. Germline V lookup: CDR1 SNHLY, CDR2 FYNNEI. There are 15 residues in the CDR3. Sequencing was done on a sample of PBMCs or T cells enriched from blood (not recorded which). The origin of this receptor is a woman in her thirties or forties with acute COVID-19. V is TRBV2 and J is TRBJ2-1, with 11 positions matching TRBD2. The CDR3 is CASHLTSGSFGEQFF. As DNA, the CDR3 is TGTGCCAGCCACCTTACTAGCGGGAGTTTTGGTGAGCAGTTCTTC.